The rows below give T cell receptor beta chains drawn from one sample of a study of blood T cell repertoires in COVID-19. Profiled with immunoSEQ multiplex PCR; TCRdb holds only in-frame clones, not every one. The data show approximately 65,000 clones, with about 93% seen just once and roughly 3% held by the top ten. The sample consisted of peripheral blood. These receptors were taken from a man in his sixties or seventies with active COVID-19. The CDR3 runs from the conserved cysteine through the conserved F or W. D genes are given only for firm matches. Not every row has a clone size; where given, it reads once, few, many or a size class.

length: 17; V: TRBV6-2/TRBV6-3; J: TRBJ2-3; D: TRBD2; size: -; CDR3: CASSYSGLAGLADTQYF; DNA: TGTGCCAGCAGTTACTCGGGGCTAGCGGGGTTGGCAGATACGCAGTATTTT
length: 16; V: TRBV9; J: TRBJ1-3; D: TRBD1; size: -; CDR3: CASSDRDGNSGNTIYF; DNA: TGTGCCAGCAGTGACAGGGACGGCAACTCTGGAAACACCATATATTTT
length: 16; V: TRBV5-1; J: TRBJ2-1; D: TRBD2; size: -; CDR3: CASSSGGTSGDNEQFF; DNA: TGCGCCAGCAGCTCGGGTGGGACTAGCGGGGACAATGAGCAGTTCTTC
length: 16; V: TRBV6-6; J: TRBJ2-7; D: TRBD2; size: -; CDR3: CASSHRGSGGAHEQYF; DNA: TGTGCCAGCAGTCACCGCGGGAGCGGGGGGGCCCACGAGCAGTACTTC
length: 15; V: TRBV5-6; J: TRBJ2-1; D: TRBD2; size: once; CDR3: CASSTGTRIYNEQFF; DNA: TGTGCCAGCAGCACCGGGACTAGAATCTACAATGAGCAGTTCTTC
length: 16; V: TRBV15; J: TRBJ1-2; D: TRBD1; size: -; CDR3: CATSGMDRPPSYGYTF; DNA: TGTGCCACCAGCGGGATGGACAGGCCCCCCTCCTATGGCTACACCTTC
length: 20; V: TRBV7-3; J: TRBJ1-4; D: TRBD1; size: -; CDR3: CASSPWLGQDSKPTNEKLFF; DNA: TGTGCCAGCAGCCCGTGGCTTGGACAGGACTCCAAGCCAACTAATGAAAAACTGTTTTTT
length: 14; V: TRBV6-1; J: TRBJ1-2; D: -; size: -; CDR3: CASSYVGGEYGYTF; DNA: TGTGCCAGCAGTTATGTTGGAGGGGAGTATGGCTACACCTTC
length: 13; V: TRBV6-6; J: TRBJ1-1; D: TRBD1; size: -; CDR3: CASLSGGWTEAFF; DNA: TGTGCCAGCCTTTCAGGGGGGTGGACTGAAGCTTTCTTT
length: 16; V: TRBV11-3; J: TRBJ1-3; D: TRBD1; size: -; CDR3: CASSLGTGETGNTIYF; DNA: TGTGCCAGCAGCTTGGGGACAGGGGAGACTGGAAACACCATATATTTT
length: 14; V: TRBV6-6; J: TRBJ2-6; D: -; size: -; CDR3: CASSVGGGANVLTF; DNA: TGTGCCAGTTCTGTAGGGGGTGGGGCCAACGTCCTGACTTTC
length: 14; V: TRBV29-1; J: TRBJ2-3; D: -; size: -; CDR3: CSVELGSAQDTQYF; DNA: TGCAGCGTTGAATTAGGAAGCGCGCAGGATACGCAGTATTTT
length: 17; V: TRBV19; J: TRBJ2-2; D: TRBD2; size: -; CDR3: CASERGLAGGPPGELFF; DNA: TGTGCCTCCGAAAGGGGACTAGCGGGGGGGCCTCCCGGGGAGCTGTTTTTT
length: 15; V: TRBV19; J: TRBJ2-1; D: TRBD2; size: -; CDR3: CASNPWASGENEQFF; DNA: TGTGCCAGTAACCCTTGGGCTAGCGGGGAAAATGAGCAGTTCTTC
length: 13; V: TRBV18; J: TRBJ1-2; D: TRBD1; size: -; CDR3: CASSPTGVYGYTF; DNA: TGTGCCAGCTCACCTACAGGGGTTTATGGCTACACCTTC
length: 17; V: TRBV15; J: TRBJ2-7; D: -; size: -; CDR3: CATSRKRGGQGTYEQYF; DNA: TGTGCCACCAGCAGAAAACGGGGGGGACAGGGAACCTACGAGCAGTACTTC
length: 14; V: TRBV23-1; J: TRBJ1-5; D: TRBD1; size: -; CDR3: CASSQSQGWQPQHF; DNA: TGCGCCAGCAGTCAATCACAGGGGTGGCAGCCCCAGCATTTT
length: 16; V: TRBV6-1; J: TRBJ2-1; D: -; size: -; CDR3: CASSEQPLALYNEQFF; DNA: TGTGCCAGCAGTGAACAGCCCTTAGCCCTTTACAATGAGCAGTTCTTC
length: 14; V: TRBV2; J: TRBJ2-3; D: -; size: -; CDR3: CASARGSSTDTQYF; DNA: TGTGCCAGCGCCCGGGGTTCTAGCACAGATACGCAGTATTTT
length: 14; V: TRBV15; J: TRBJ2-3; D: -; size: once; CDR3: CATSRGQRTDTQYF; DNA: TGTGCCACCAGCAGAGGACAGCGCACAGATACGCAGTATTTT
length: 15; V: TRBV9; J: TRBJ2-1; D: TRBD1; size: -; CDR3: CASSGRDRGHNEQFF; DNA: TGTGCCAGCAGCGGCCGGGACAGGGGTCACAATGAGCAGTTCTTC
length: 13; V: TRBV11-3; J: TRBJ1-4; D: -; size: -; CDR3: CASSLGSSEKLFF; DNA: TGTGCCAGCAGCTTGGGGAGCAGCGAAAAACTGTTTTTT
length: 18; V: TRBV21-1; J: TRBJ1-1; D: -; size: -; CDR3: CASSKDGQRGSMNTEAFF; DNA: TGTGCCAGCAGCAAAGACGGACAGCGGGGGTCAATGAACACTGAAGCTTTCTTT
length: 15; V: TRBV2; J: TRBJ2-2; D: -; size: -; CDR3: CASSERGLRTGELFF; DNA: TGTGCCAGCAGTGAACGGGGTTTGCGGACCGGGGAGCTGTTTTTT
length: 17; V: TRBV18; J: TRBJ1-5; D: -; size: -; CDR3: CASSPPTTEEIYQPQHF; DNA: TGTGCCAGCTCACCACCGACGACAGAAGAAATATATCAGCCCCAGCATTTT
length: 14; V: TRBV5-1; J: TRBJ2-5; D: TRBD1; size: -; CDR3: CASSFGQGQETQYF; DNA: TGCGCCAGCAGCTTTGGACAGGGACAAGAGACCCAGTACTTC
length: 15; V: TRBV11-2; J: TRBJ2-7; D: TRBD1; size: -; CDR3: CASSWSRDRSYEQYF; DNA: TGTGCCAGCAGCTGGTCCCGGGACAGGTCATACGAGCAGTACTTC
length: 17; V: TRBV20-1; J: TRBJ2-1; D: -; size: -; CDR3: CSASFSGLPLTYNEQFF; DNA: TGCAGTGCTAGTTTTTCAGGGCTACCACTTACCTACAATGAGCAGTTCTTC
length: 12; V: TRBV19; J: TRBJ2-5; D: -; size: -; CDR3: CASSDLQETQYF; DNA: TGTGCCAGTAGCGATCTCCAGGAGACCCAGTACTTC
length: 15; V: TRBV10-1; J: TRBJ2-7; D: -; size: -; CDR3: CASNKWGRAAYEQYF; DNA: TGCGCCAGCAACAAATGGGGCAGGGCGGCCTACGAGCAGTACTTC
length: 14; V: TRBV7-8; J: TRBJ2-2; D: -; size: -; CDR3: CASSTGPNTGELFF; DNA: TGTGCCAGCAGCACTGGGCCCAACACCGGGGAGCTGTTTTTT
length: 13; V: TRBV19; J: TRBJ1-4; D: -; size: -; CDR3: CASSPVANEKLFF; DNA: TGTGCCAGTAGTCCGGTAGCTAATGAAAAACTGTTTTTT
length: 14; V: TRBV19; J: TRBJ1-5; D: TRBD1; size: -; CDR3: CASTSGTGIQPQHF; DNA: TGTGCCAGTACCTCCGGGACAGGGATTCAGCCCCAGCATTTT
length: 17; V: TRBV14; J: TRBJ2-7; D: -; size: -; CDR3: CASSQVFSDTYSYEQYF; DNA: TGTGCCAGCAGCCAAGTTTTTTCGGACACTTACTCCTACGAGCAGTACTTC
length: 16; V: TRBV3-1/TRBV3-2; J: TRBJ2-3; D: TRBD2; size: -; CDR3: CASSRTSGGITDTQYF; DNA: TGTGCCAGCAGCCGGACTAGCGGGGGTATCACAGATACGCAGTATTTT
length: 14; V: TRBV6-5; J: TRBJ2-2; D: -; size: -; CDR3: CASMRQGNTGELFF; DNA: TGTGCCAGCATGCGGCAGGGGAACACCGGGGAGCTGTTTTTT
length: 14; V: TRBV5-1; J: TRBJ2-2; D: -; size: -; CDR3: CASSPRLNTGELFF; DNA: TGCGCCAGCAGTCCGCGACTGAACACCGGGGAGCTGTTTTTT